This is a list of T cell receptor beta chains from one sample in a study of CD8 T cells in Susac syndrome. TCRdb re-derived calls from the immunoSEQ multiplex PCR reads in MiXCR, one entry per CDR3 protein. The sample contains about 150,000 distinct CDR3 sequences, approximately 95% of which appear only once. The specimen was CD4+ T cells from PBMCs. Receptor source: a human donor with Susac syndrome. Both conserved end residues are part of each CDR3. A D gene is named only where the DNA matches it firmly. Not all rows give a size; the values are once, few, many and, for expanded clones, a class.

. TRBJ1-2 TRBV29-1 . 12 TGCAGCGTTGTAAAGGATCCCTATGGCTACACCTTC CSVVKDPYGYTF
TRBD2 TRBJ2-5 TRBV24-1 . 14 TGTGCCACCAGTGCCTCGGGGGGGCTGGAGACCCAGTACTTC CATSASGGLETQYF
TRBD1 TRBJ2-1 TRBV7-8 . 12 TGTGCCAGCGGATCTGTAGGGGGCGCGACTTTCTTC CASGSVGGATFF
. TRBJ2-5 TRBV5-1 . 13 TGCGCCAGCAGCAACAGGGATCAAGAGACCCAGTACTTC CASSNRDQETQYF
. TRBJ1-6 TRBV20-1 . 15 TGCAGTGCCAACCCAATAGGGGACCATAATTCACCCCTCCACTTT CSANPIGDHNSPLHF
TRBD1 TRBJ1-5 TRBV15 . 13 TGTGCCACCACACAGGGGAGCAATCAGCCCCAGCATTTT CATTQGSNQPQHF
. TRBJ2-1 TRBV24-1 . 15 TGTGCCACCAGCGAGGACTCCCGGCGTTACAATGAGCAGTTCTTC CATSEDSRRYNEQFF
. TRBJ1-2 TRBV2 . 13 TGTGCCAGCAGTGAGATTACGCGACCGGGCTACACCTTC CASSEITRPGYTF
TRBD2 TRBJ2-2 TRBV5-4 . 16 TGTGCCAGCAGCTCACCTAGCGGGGGGGGCCCCGGGGAGCTGTTTTTT CASSSPSGGGPGELFF
. TRBJ2-6 TRBV5-1 . 13 TGCGCCAGCACCCAAGACAGGGCCAACGTCCTGACTTTC CASTQDRANVLTF
TRBD1 TRBJ2-1 TRBV20-1 . 14 TGCAGTGCTTCCCGGGCAGGGGGCCGTTATGAGCAGTTCTTC CSASRAGGRYEQFF
. TRBJ2-7 TRBV28 . 13 TGTGCCACGCAATCGAACAGGGTTTACGAGCAGTACTTC CATQSNRVYEQYF
. TRBJ1-4 TRBV28 . 13 TGTGTTGTCCCTGTTGCAACTAATGAAAAACTGTTTTTT CVVPVATNEKLFF
. TRBJ2-1 TRBV15 . 12 TGTGCCACCAGCAGACCCAAAAATGAGCAGTTCTTC CATSRPKNEQFF
. TRBJ1-2 TRBV24-1 . 14 TGTGCCACCAGTGATGGGTCTTCCTTCTATGGCTACACCTTC CATSDGSSFYGYTF
. TRBJ2-3 TRBV4-1 . 16 TGCGCCAGCAGCCAAGGACCAGGCGCTAGGACAGATACGCAGTATTTT CASSQGPGARTDTQYF
TRBD2 TRBJ2-3 TRBV3-1 . 16 TGTGCCAGCAGCCCCAGGACTAGCGGGGGCACAGATACGCAGTATTTT CASSPRTSGGTDTQYF
. TRBJ2-1 TRBV20-1 . 11 TGCAGTGCTAGGACCCTGAATGAGCAGTTCTTC CSARTLNEQFF
. TRBJ1-5 TRBV18 once 15 TGTGCCAGCTCACCCACGGGGATGGGCAATCAGCCCCAGCATTTT CASSPTGMGNQPQHF
. TRBJ2-7 TRBV2 . 12 TGTGCCAGCAGTCAGGCCTCCTACGAGCAGTACTTC CASSQASYEQYF
TRBD1 TRBJ1-1 TRBV4-1 . 15 TGCGCCAGCAGCCAAGATCGCAGGGGGAGGGCTGAAGCTTTCTTT CASSQDRRGRAEAFF
. TRBJ1-2 TRBV6-6 . 14 TGTGCCAGCAGTAGAGACAGGCCCTCCTATGGCTACACCTTC CASSRDRPSYGYTF
. TRBJ1-2 TRBV14 . 14 TGTGCCAGCAGCCAAGACCACCTGTCCTATGGCTACACCTTC CASSQDHLSYGYTF
TRBD2 TRBJ2-7 TRBV19 . 16 TGTGCCAGTAGAAGCCCCGGGACTAGCGGGACCTACGAGCAGTACTTC CASRSPGTSGTYEQYF
. TRBJ2-1 TRBV7-2 . 12 TGTGCCAGCAGCCCCCCCCTGGATGAGCAGTTCTTC CASSPPLDEQFF
. TRBJ2-6 TRBV30 . 15 TGTGCCTGGATTAACCTGAGCTCTGGGGCCAACGTCCTGACTTTC CAWINLSSGANVLTF
TRBD1 TRBJ2-4 TRBV28 . 15 TGTGCCAGCAGTTCCCCACAGGGGCAGCGGTACATTCAGTACTTC CASSSPQGQRYIQYF
. TRBJ1-5 TRBV7-8 . 15 TGTGCCAGCAGCTTGGGCAGAGTTAGCAATCAGCCCCAGCATTTT CASSLGRVSNQPQHF
TRBD2 TRBJ2-1 TRBV5-1 . 14 TGCGCCAGCAGCATACCGACTAGCGGCAATGAGCAGTTCTTC CASSIPTSGNEQFF
. TRBJ1-1 TRBV29-1 . 13 TGCAGCGTTGGAACCGACGGCTATACTGAAGCTTTCTTT CSVGTDGYTEAFF
. TRBJ2-6 TRBV5-1 . 14 TGCGCCAGCAGCCCGGCTTCGGGGGCCAACGTCCTGACTTTC CASSPASGANVLTF
. TRBJ2-3 TRBV9 . 15 TGTGCCAGCAGCGTAGGCGGGGTTGGCACAGATACGCAGTATTTT CASSVGGVGTDTQYF
. TRBJ1-4 TRBV20-1 . 13 TGCAGTGCTAGTGGGCAGACTAATGAAAAACTGTTTTTT CSASGQTNEKLFF
. TRBJ2-5 TRBV5-1 . 12 TGCGCCAGCAAGGGCCTAACGGAGACCCAGTACTTC CASKGLTETQYF
. TRBJ1-2 TRBV6-5 . 11 TGTGCCAGCAAGGGGGTCGGTGGCTACACCTTC CASKGVGGYTF
. TRBJ1-2 TRBV30 . 13 TGTGCCTGGAGTGTACGGGGAGTGGGCGGCTACACCTTC CAWSVRGVGGYTF
. TRBJ2-3 TRBV6-1 . 18 TGTGCCAGCAGTCCGTTCGGAGGAGTGGGGGTTAGGGCAGATACGCAGTATTTT CASSPFGGVGVRADTQYF
. TRBJ2-2 TRBV11-2 . 18 TGTGCCAGCAGCCTCGGACGGTGGGAAAACGCGAACACCGGGGAGCTGTTTTTT CASSLGRWENANTGELFF
TRBD2 TRBJ2-1 TRBV12-3/TRBV12-4 once 15 TGTGCCAGCACTGTCACTAGCGGGAGGGCAAATGAGCAGTTCTTC CASTVTSGRANEQFF
. TRBJ2-3 TRBV18 few 13 TGTGCCAGCTCACCGCTCGGCACAGATACGCAGTATTTT CASSPLGTDTQYF
. TRBJ2-5 TRBV20-1 . 14 TGCAGTGCTGCTGTTGGTGGGCGGGGAGAGACCCAGTACTTC CSAAVGGRGETQYF
. TRBJ2-3 TRBV3-1 . 16 TGTGCCAGCAGCCAAAAGGGAGCCGCTAGCACAGATACGCAGTATTTT CASSQKGAASTDTQYF
. TRBJ1-5 TRBV7-9 . 13 TGTGCCAGCAGTTTAGAGGCAAATCAGCCCCAGCATTTT CASSLEANQPQHF
. TRBJ2-1 TRBV29-1 . 14 TGCAGCGTTGATCGGGGGAGGTCGTACAATGAGCAGTTCTTC CSVDRGRSYNEQFF
TRBD1 TRBJ1-2 TRBV29-1 . 14 TGCAGCGTTCGCCAAGAGACAGGGAACTATGGCTACACCTTC CSVRQETGNYGYTF
. TRBJ2-7 TRBV4-3 . 13 TGCGCCAGCAGCCAGGAACCAGCCTACGAGCAGTACTTC CASSQEPAYEQYF
. TRBJ1-3 TRBV29-1 . 13 TGCAGCGTTCACACAGGAACTGGAAACACCATATATTTT CSVHTGTGNTIYF
TRBD1 TRBJ2-1 TRBV29-1 . 11 TGCAGCGTTCGACAGGGGAATGAGCAGTTCTTC CSVRQGNEQFF
TRBD1 TRBJ1-2 TRBV29-1 . 12 TGCAGCGCCGGGACAGGGGGGTATGGCTACACCTTC CSAGTGGYGYTF